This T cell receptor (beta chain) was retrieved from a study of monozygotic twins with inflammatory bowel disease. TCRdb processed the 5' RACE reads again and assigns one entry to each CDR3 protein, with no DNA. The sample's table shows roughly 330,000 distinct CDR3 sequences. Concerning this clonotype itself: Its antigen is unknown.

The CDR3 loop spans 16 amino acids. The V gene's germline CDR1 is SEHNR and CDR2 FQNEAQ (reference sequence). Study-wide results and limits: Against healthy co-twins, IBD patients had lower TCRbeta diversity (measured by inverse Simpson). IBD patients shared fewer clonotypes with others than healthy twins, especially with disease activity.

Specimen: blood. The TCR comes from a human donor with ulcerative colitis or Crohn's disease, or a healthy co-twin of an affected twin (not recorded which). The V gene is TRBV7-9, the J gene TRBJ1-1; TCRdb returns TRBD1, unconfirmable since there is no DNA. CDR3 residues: CASSPGTDNMNTEAFF.